This T cell receptor beta chain originates from a study of persistence of HIV-infected CD4 T cells. Study findings and constraints: Degenerate expanded CDR3beta sequences were enriched among CMV- and Gag-responding cells.

The CDR3 extends over 14 amino acids. Germline V lookup: CDR1 MNHEY, CDR2 SVGAGI. Trimming shortened V by 6 bases and J by 6 bases, and 15 bases separated the two germline ends. As for this clone: Its antigen remains unknown.

The stimulus was an HIV-1 Gag 15-mer peptide pool, about 1 ug/peptide/mL. Sorted nonresponding memory CD4+ T cells were CD40L-negative, CD69-negative, CD45RO-high. The immunoSEQ assay was version 4, run in survey mode. TCRdb's copy holds only in-frame clones and misses some; the assay was immunoSEQ multiplex PCR. The table includes tens of thousands of clones, more than 70% detected once. The specimen was CD4+ T cells sorted from PBMCs after approximately 19-hour stimulation, collected from a patient who received antiretroviral therapy. The TCR sequence derives from an adult man with HIV who was CMV-seropositive. The V call is TRBV6-5, the J call TRBJ1-5; D ambiguous. As DNA, the CDR3 is TGTGCCAGCAGCCTCCGGGCCTTAGGTCAGCCCCAGCATTTT. Translating it yields CASSLRALGQPQHF.